This TCR beta chain comes out of a study of T cells after yellow fever vaccination. In germline, CDR1 is LNHDA, CDR2 SQIVND (reference sequence). Trimming removed 3 bases at V and 4 bases at J, with 5 bases between. CDR3 size: 12 residues. Via MiXCR, TCRdb re-called the 5' RACE reads, giving one row per CDR3 protein. The repertoire consists of a few hundred thousand distinct CDR3 sequences, with approximately 3.9% occurring once and the leading ten covering about 25%. This clonotype was seen more than once but under ten times. The clonotype comes from a man aged 18 to 30 who received the YFV17D yellow fever vaccine. The chain has TRBV19 and TRBJ2-3; D gene uncertain. Sequences were derived from PBMCs, sampled on the day of the yellow fever booster vaccination. CDR3 in amino acids: CASSIQSDTQYF. The CDR3 coding sequence is TGTGCCAGTAGTATTCAGTCAGATACGCAGTATTTT.